One and the same sample provided the 20 T cell receptor beta chains below, sequenced in a study of shared clonotypes between healthy human individuals. Sequencing used immunoSEQ multiplex PCR; TCRdb keeps in-frame clones, though not all of them. Altogether a few million clones are present, more than 80% being singletons, with the ten largest covering 0.39%. Sequenced input: naive CD4+ T cells from PBMCs. Subset defined: CD45RA+ positively selected. These receptors were collected from a man younger than 35 in good health. Some clones in this sample may be carry-over from other donors' samples.

J is TRBJ2-7 and V is TRBV6-1, with D perhaps matching TRBD2 (5 bases). The CDR3 runs to 11 residues. V was clipped by 0 bases and J by 12 bases, with 9 bases between them. CDR1 is MNHNS and CDR2 is SASEGT in the germline V gene. The CDR3 sequence: CASSEADSPYF. Written as DNA, the CDR3 is TGTGCCAGCAGTGAAGCGGACTCGCCGTACTTC.

The J gene is TRBJ2-2, the V gene TRBV11-3, with D unclear. CDR1 is SGHNT and CDR2 is YENEEA in the germline V gene. The V end lost 5 bases, the J end lost 6 bases, and 13 bases lay between the germline ends. The CDR3 length is 14 residues. In DNA form, the CDR3 reads TGTGCCAGCAGCCCAGGCCCGCTCTCCGGGGAGCTGTTTTTT. It encodes CASSPGPLSGELFF. Looking up the rest from reference TRBV11-3 and TRBJ2-2 gives the full variable domain: EAGVVQSPRYKIIEKKQPVAFWCNPISGHNTLYWYLQNLGQGPELLIRYENEEAVDDSQLPKDRFSAERLKGVDSTLKIQPAELGDSAVYLCASSPGPLSGELFFGEGSRLTVL.

This clone showed up just once. The chain employs TRBV2 and TRBJ2-4, with 9 bases matching TRBD1. The CDR3 length is 18 residues. Germline V lookup: CDR1 SNHLY, CDR2 FYNNEI. V was pared by 2 bases and J by 1 base, with 9 bases of the junction left unmatched. The CDR3 loop is CASSELGTGIRAKNIQYF. DNA for the CDR3: TGTGCCAGCAGTGAATTGGGGACAGGGATTCGGGCCAAAAACATTCAGTACTTC.

The chain employs TRBV6-5 and TRBJ2-1; 7 bases align to TRBD1. This CDR3 is 14 amino acids long. Germline V gene data show CDR1 as MNHEY and CDR2 as SVGAGI. V was clipped by 2 bases and J by 7 bases; unmatched bases: 5. The CDR3 DNA reads as TGTGCCAGCAGTTACACGGCCAGGGGGAATGAGCAGTTCTTC. Encoded protein: CASSYTARGNEQFF.

This clone was detected a few times. This rearrangement joins TRBV28 to TRBJ1-1; TRBD1 matches 8 bases. CDR3 length: 12 amino acids. Germline CDR1 and CDR2: MDHEN and SYDVKM. After removal of 5 bases from V and 8 bases from J, the junction contained 4 bases not matched to a gene. The CDR3 loop is CASSVRTGEAFF. CDR3 coding DNA: TGTGCCAGCAGTGTTAGGACAGGGGAAGCTTTCTTT.

The chain uses TRBV6-6 and TRBJ2-5; D perhaps matches TRBD1 (6 bases). With 0 bases removed from V and 9 bases from J, the gap between germline ends came to 14 bases. The CDR3 runs 14 residues. Germline V gene lookup returns CDR1 MNHNY and CDR2 SVGAGI (reference sequence). The CDR3 nucleotides are TGTGCCAGCAGTTACTCGGGACAAGGTGGACCCCAGTACTTC. Its protein product is CASSYSGQGGPQYF.

The gene calls are TRBV15 and TRBJ1-2; tentatively, D is TRBD1 (6 bases). Trimming cost V 3 bases and J 4 bases, with 30 bases left between them. Germline values: CDR1 LNHNV, CDR2 YYDKDF (reference sequence). The CDR3 has 20 residues. The DNA of the CDR3 is TGTGCCACCAGCAGTAGTACAGGGAAGATGACTATAACGAGGGTCTATGGCTACACCTTC. As protein: CATSSSTGKMTITRVYGYTF. Filled out from reference TRBV15 and TRBJ1-2, the complete variable domain reads DAMVIQNPRYQVTQFGKPVTLSCSQTLNHNVMYWYQQKSSQAPKLLFHYYDKDFNNEADTPDNFQSRRPNTSFCFLDIRSPGLGDTAMYLCATSSSTGKMTITRVYGYTFGSGTRLTVV.

The V call is TRBV5-6, the J call TRBJ2-1; TRBD2 is a possible D gene (6 bases). V was clipped by 0 bases and J by 9 bases, with 16 bases between them. Germline V CDR1 and CDR2: SGHDT, YYEEEE. This CDR3 region has 15 residues. As DNA, the CDR3 is TGTGCCAGCAGCTTGGGGTTTCGTTTGCGGGGTGAGCAGTTCTTC. Amino acids: CASSLGFRLRGEQFF.

The chain combines TRBV9 with TRBJ2-3; weak D call: TRBD2 (6 bases). V dropped 1 base and J dropped 4 bases, with 16 bases sitting between them. This CDR3 spans 16 amino acids. Germline loops: CDR1 SGDLS, CDR2 YYNGEE. The CDR3 sequence is CASSVFTGVRSDTQYF. In DNA form, the CDR3 reads TGTGCCAGCAGCGTATTTACGGGAGTGAGGTCAGATACGCAGTATTTT.

This clone appeared a few times. The chain employs TRBV28 and TRBJ1-1; D gene ambiguous. CDR1 is MDHEN and CDR2 is SYDVKM in the germline V gene. This CDR3 is 15 amino acids long. The V end lost 9 bases, the J end lost 0 bases, and 17 bases lay between the germline ends. The CDR3 here is CASDTPSGMNTEAFF. CDR3 coding DNA: TGTGCCAGTGACACCCCCAGCGGCATGAACACTGAAGCTTTCTTT.

This chain links TRBV30 with TRBJ1-1; tentative D call: TRBD1 (5 bases). This CDR3 contains 11 residues. Germline V gives CDR1 GTSNPN, CDR2 SVGIG (reference sequence). V was shortened by 0 bases and J by 11 bases, with 10 bases between the two germline ends. The CDR3 loop reads CAWSVWGEAFF. The CDR3 region has the DNA TGTGCCTGGAGTGTATGGGGGGAGGCTTTCTTT.

The gene calls are TRBV30 and TRBJ2-1, with 8 bases fitting TRBD2. CDR1 and CDR2 (germline): GTSNPN, SVGIG (reference sequence). The junction had 8 bases not matched to a gene; V was cut back by 1 base and J by 6 bases. The CDR3 spans 15 residues. CDR3 residues: CAWSGVAGMGNEQFF. DNA of the CDR3: TGTGCCTGGAGTGGGGTAGCGGGAATGGGCAATGAGCAGTTCTTC.

Comments on this clone: Other DNA variants within this sample encode the same CDR3. The chain combines TRBV28 with TRBJ1-3; unclear D gene. The CDR3 totals 12 residues. The ends were cut back, 4 bases at V and 2 bases at J, with 3 bases in the middle. CDR1 is MDHEN and CDR2 is SYDVKM in the germline V gene. The CDR3 coding sequence is TGTGCCAGCAGTTCGCCTGGAAACACCATATATTTT. It yields the protein CASSSPGNTIYF.

This clone has only one observation. The same CDR3 also results from other DNA sequences found in this sample. The J gene is TRBJ1-5, the V gene TRBV7-2; a possible D gene is TRBD1 (6 bases). This CDR3 has 14 residues. V lost 2 bases, J lost 4 bases, and 9 bases lay in between. Germline V gives CDR1 SGHTA, CDR2 FQGNSA. CDR3 sequence (DNA): TGTGCCAGCAGCTTACAAGGGGGGAATCAGCCCCAGCATTTT. Translated, it gives CASSLQGGNQPQHF.

This chain uses TRBV19 with TRBJ2-5; D is tentatively TRBD1 or TRBD2 (5 bases each). CDR1 and CDR2 from the germline V gene are LNHDA and SQIVND (reference sequence). The CDR3 is 13 amino acids. V gave up 3 bases and J gave up 7 bases, with 12 bases separating them. The CDR3 DNA reads TGTGCCAGTAGTATGACGGGGCCGGGGACCCAGTACTTC. Translated: CASSMTGPGTQYF. The complete variable domain, with remaining parts taken from reference TRBV19 and TRBJ2-5, reads DGGITQSPKYLFRKEGQNVTLSCEQNLNHDAMYWYRQDPGQGLRLIYYSQIVNDFQKGDIAEGYSVSREKKESFPLTVTSAQKNPTAFYLCASSMTGPGTQYFGPGTRLLVL.

The rearrangement joins TRBV7-9 to TRBJ2-3, with D hard to call. V lost 1 base to trimming and J lost 0 bases, with 8 bases between them. The germline V gene encodes CDR1 SEHNR and CDR2 FQNEAQ (reference sequence). The CDR3 spans 15 residues. The CDR3, as DNA: TGTGCCAGCAGCTTAGGTGAGGCTAGCACAGATACGCAGTATTTT. This codes for CASSLGEASTDTQYF.

The J gene is TRBJ1-1, the V gene TRBV7-2, with a weak D call TRBD1 (6 bases). The CDR3 runs to 15 residues. Germline V gene sequence: CDR1 SGHTA, CDR2 FQGNSA. The V end lost 4 bases, the J end lost 4 bases, and 16 bases lay between the germline ends. The CDR3 loop is CASSSQVGGGTEAFF. CDR3 nucleotides: TGTGCCAGCAGCTCCCAGGTGGGGGGCGGCACTGAAGCTTTCTTT.

Notes on this clone: Other nucleotide sequences from this sample produce the same CDR3. This chain connects TRBV5-1 to TRBJ2-3, with TRBD1 matching 10 bases. Trimming took 3 bases from V and 4 from J; bases not matched to a gene: 2. Germline lookup yields CDR1 SGHRS and CDR2 YFSETQ. This CDR3 contains 14 residues. CDR3 loop: CASSSTGGADTQYF. CDR3 DNA sequence: TGCGCCAGCAGCTCGACAGGGGGCGCAGATACGCAGTATTTT.

The CDR3 DNA is TGTGCCAGCAGCCTGTGGCGCAGGGGAGGAGGTGAAAAACTGTTTTTT. Protein: CASSLWRRGGGEKLFF. The V gene is TRBV5-5, the J gene TRBJ1-4, with D maybe TRBD1 (6 bases). V lost 4 bases and J 7 bases, leaving 20 bases between the germline ends. This CDR3 region has 16 residues. The V gene's germline CDR1 is SGHKS and CDR2 YYEKEE (reference sequence).

The chain is built from TRBV28 and TRBJ2-4; no reliable D call. CDR1 MDHEN and CDR2 SYDVKM come from the germline V gene. Trimming left V 7 bases short and J 3 bases short, with 19 bases between. The CDR3 length is 16 residues. DNA for the CDR3: TGTGCCAGCAACAAAGGGCCGGGTGCGGACAAAAACATTCAGTACTTC. Its translation: CASNKGPGADKNIQYF.